The 2 T cell receptor beta chains reported below all come from one sample, sequenced in a study of blood T cell repertoires in COVID-19. Assay: immunoSEQ multiplex PCR; the TCRdb copy retains only in-frame clones and omits some. The sample records about 260,000 clones, around nine tenths being singletons. The sequenced material came from peripheral blood. Receptors originate from a man in his forties who had recovered from COVID-19.

The chain uses TRBV11-1 and TRBJ1-1; tentative D call: TRBD1 (5 bases). The germline V and J ends were trimmed by 2 bases and 4 bases, with 11 bases remaining between them. The CDR3 loop spans 14 amino acids. Looked up from germline, CDR1 is SGHAT and CDR2 is FQDESV (reference sequence). The CDR3 spells CASSLSGQSTEAFF. The CDR3 DNA is TGTGCCAGCAGCTTATCAGGGCAGAGCACTGAAGCTTTCTTT.

This sequence joins TRBV12-3 or TRBV12-4 and TRBJ1-1; D may be TRBD1 (5 bases). CDR3 length: 13 residues. V was cut by 2 bases and J by 5 bases, with 9 bases left in between. CDR3 sequence (DNA): TGTGCCAGCAGTTTACGGGGGAGGACTGAAGCTTTCTTT. Amino acid sequence: CASSLRGRTEAFF.